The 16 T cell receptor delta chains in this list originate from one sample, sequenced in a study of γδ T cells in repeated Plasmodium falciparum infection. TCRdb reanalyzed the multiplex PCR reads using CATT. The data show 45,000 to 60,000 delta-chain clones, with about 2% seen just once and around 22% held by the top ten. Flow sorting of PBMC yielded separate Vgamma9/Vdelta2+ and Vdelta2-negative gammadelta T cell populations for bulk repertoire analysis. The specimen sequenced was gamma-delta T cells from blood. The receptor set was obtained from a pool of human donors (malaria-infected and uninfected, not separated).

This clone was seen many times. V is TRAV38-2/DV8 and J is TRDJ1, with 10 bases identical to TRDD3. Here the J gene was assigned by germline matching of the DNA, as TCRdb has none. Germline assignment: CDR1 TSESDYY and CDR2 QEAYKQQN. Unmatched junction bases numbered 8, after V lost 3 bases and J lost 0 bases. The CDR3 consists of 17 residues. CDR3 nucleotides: TGTGCTTATAGGATGCTACTGGGGGATCTCTACACCGATAAACTCATCTTT. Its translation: CAYRMLLGDLYTDKLIF.

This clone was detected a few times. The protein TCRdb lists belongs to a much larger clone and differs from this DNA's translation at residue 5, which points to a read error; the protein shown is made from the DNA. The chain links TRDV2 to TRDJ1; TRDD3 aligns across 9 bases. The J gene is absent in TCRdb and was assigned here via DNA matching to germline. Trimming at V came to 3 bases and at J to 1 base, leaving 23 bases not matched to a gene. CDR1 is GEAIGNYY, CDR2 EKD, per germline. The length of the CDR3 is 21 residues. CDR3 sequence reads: CACDLLAFHTGDTGSTDKLIF. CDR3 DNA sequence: TGTGCCTGTGACCTGCTGGCCTTCCACACTGGGGATACGGGGTCCACCGATAAACTCATCTTT.

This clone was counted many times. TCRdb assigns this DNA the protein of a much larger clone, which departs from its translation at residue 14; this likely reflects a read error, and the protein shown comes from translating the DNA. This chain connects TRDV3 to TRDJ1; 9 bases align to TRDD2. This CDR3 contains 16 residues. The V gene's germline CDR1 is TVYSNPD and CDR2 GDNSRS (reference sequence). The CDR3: CAFYRLPTVCEGKPIF. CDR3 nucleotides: TGTGCCTTTTATCGCCTTCCTACGGTTTGTGAAGGTAAACCCATCTTT. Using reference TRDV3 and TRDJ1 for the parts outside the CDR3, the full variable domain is CDKVTQSSPDQTVASGSEVVLLCTYDTVYSNPDLFWYRIRPDYSFQFVFYGDNSRSEGADFTQGRFSVKHILTQKAFHLVISPVRTEDSATYYCAFYRLPTVCEGKPIFGKGTRVTVEP.

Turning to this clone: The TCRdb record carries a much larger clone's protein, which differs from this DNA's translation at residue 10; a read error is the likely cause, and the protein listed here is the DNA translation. The CDR3 DNA follows: TGTGCCCTTGATCTCCGGGGGATACCTCGTCGCACCGATAAACTCATCTTT. Its protein product is CALDLRGIPRRTDKLIF. The chain couples TRDV3 to TRDJ1; 9 bases are shared with TRDD3. Here the J gene was assigned by germline matching of the DNA, as TCRdb has none. The V gene end was trimmed by 5 bases and the J gene end by 1 base; junction bases not matched to a gene: 17. Germline-derived CDR1 and CDR2 are TVYSNPD and GDNSRS (reference sequence). The CDR3 is made up of 17 amino acids.

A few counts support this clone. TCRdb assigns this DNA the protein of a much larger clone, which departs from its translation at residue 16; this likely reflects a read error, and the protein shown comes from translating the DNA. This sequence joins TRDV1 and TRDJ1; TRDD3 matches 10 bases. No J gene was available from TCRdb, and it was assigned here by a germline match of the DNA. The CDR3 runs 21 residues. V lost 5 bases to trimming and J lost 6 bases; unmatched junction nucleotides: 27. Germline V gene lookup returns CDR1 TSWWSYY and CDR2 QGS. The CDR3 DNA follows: TGTGCTCTTGGGCCCGGAAGTGAACAATCGCGCCGCTACTGGGGGATGCATAAACTCATCTTT. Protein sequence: CALGPGSEQSRRYWGMHKLIF.

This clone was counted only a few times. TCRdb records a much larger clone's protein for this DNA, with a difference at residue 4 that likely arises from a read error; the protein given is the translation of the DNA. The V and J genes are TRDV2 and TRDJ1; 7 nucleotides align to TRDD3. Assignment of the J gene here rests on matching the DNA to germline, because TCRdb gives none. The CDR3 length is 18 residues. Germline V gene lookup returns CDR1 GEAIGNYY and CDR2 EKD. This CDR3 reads CACYTLSTGEQYTDKLIF. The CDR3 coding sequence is TGTGCCTGTTACACCCTAAGTACTGGGGAACAGTACACCGATAAACTCATCTTT.

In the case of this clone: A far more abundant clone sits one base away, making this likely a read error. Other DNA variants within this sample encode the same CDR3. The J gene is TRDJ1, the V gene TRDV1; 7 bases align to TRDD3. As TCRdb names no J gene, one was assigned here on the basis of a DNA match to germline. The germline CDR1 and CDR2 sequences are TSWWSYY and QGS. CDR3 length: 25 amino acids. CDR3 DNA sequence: TGCGCTCTTGGGGAACCCCTCCTCTTAGGGGGGATTCCCCCCCATCCTCTCTTGTACACCGATAAACTCATCTTT. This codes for CALGEPLLLGGIPPHPLLYTDKLIF.

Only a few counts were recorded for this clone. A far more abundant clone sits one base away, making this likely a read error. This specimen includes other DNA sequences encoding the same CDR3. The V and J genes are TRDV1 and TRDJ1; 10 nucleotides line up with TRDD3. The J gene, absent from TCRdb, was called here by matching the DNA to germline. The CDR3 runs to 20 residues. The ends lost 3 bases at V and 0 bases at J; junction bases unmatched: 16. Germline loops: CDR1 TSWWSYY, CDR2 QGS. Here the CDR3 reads CALGEPYSYPTGGYTDKLIF. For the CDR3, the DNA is TGTGCTCTTGGGGAGCCGTATTCCTACCCGACTGGGGGATACACCGATAAACTCATCTTT.

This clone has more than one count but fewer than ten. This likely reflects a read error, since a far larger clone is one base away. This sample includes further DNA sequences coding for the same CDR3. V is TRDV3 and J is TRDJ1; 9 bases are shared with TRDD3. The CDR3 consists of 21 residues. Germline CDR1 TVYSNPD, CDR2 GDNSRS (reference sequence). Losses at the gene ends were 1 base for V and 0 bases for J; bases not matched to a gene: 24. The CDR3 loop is CAFKTPSPALGWGMYTDKLIF. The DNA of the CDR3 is TGTGCCTTTAAAACTCCTAGCCCCGCGTTAGGCTGGGGGATGTACACCGATAAACTCATCTTT.

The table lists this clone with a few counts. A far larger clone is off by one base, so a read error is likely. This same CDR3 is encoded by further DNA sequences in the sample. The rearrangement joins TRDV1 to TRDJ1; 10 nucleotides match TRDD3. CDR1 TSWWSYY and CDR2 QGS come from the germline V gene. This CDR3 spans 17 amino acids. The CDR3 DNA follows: TGTGCTCTTGGGTCCCAGCTGGGGGATATGTACACCGACAAACTCATCTTT. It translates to CALGSQLGDMYTDKLIF.

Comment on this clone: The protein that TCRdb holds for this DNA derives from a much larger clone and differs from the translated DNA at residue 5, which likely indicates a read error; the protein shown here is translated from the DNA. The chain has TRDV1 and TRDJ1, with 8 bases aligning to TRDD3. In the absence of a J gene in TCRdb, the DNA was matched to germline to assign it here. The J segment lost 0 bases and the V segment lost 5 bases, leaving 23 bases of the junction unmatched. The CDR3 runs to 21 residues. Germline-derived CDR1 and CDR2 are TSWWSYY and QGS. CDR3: CALGMVLLWWGIPFYTDKLIF. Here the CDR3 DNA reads TGTGCTCTTGGGATGGTTCTACTTTGGTGGGGGATCCCTTTCTACACCGATAAACTCATCTTT.

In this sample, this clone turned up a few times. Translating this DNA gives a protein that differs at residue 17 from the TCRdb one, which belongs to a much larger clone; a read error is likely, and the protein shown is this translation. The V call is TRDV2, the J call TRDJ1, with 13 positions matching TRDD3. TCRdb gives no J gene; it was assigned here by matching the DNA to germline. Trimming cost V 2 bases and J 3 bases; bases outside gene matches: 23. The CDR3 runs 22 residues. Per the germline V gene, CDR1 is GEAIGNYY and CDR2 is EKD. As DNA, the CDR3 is TGTGCCTGTGACATTATAACTGGGGGATACGGACAAACCTCACAAGACGCCGATAAACTCATCTTT. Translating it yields CACDIITGGYGQTSQDADKLIF.

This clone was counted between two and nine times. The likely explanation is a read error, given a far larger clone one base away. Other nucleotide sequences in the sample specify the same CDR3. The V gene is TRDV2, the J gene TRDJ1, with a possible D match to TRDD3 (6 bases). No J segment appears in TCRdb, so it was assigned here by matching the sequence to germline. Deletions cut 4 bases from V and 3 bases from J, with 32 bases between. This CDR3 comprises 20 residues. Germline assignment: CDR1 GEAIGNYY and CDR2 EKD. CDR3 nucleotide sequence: TGTGCCTGTGAACCTATGGGGATTGAAAGGGTTCCAAGGGTGGCCGATAAACTCATCTTT. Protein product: CACEPMGIERVPRVADKLIF.

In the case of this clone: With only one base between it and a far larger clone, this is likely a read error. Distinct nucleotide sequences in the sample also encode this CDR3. The CDR3 region has the DNA TGTGCCTGTCCCCGTAATCGGGAAGGGGGATACAACCACCCACTGTACACTGATAAACTCATCTTT. This encodes CACPRNREGGYNHPLYTDKLIF. V usage is TRDV2 and J usage is TRDJ1, with 9 bases aligning to TRDD3. Germline matching of the DNA provided the J gene here, since TCRdb leaves it blank. The CDR3 runs 22 residues. Per the germline V gene, CDR1 is GEAIGNYY and CDR2 is EKD.

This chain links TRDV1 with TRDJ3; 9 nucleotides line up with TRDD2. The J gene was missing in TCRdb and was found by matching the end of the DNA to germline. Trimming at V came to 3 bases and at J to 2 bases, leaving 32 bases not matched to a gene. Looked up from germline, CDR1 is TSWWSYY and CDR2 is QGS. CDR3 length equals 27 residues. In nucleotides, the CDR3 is TGTGCTCTTGGGGAGCCAGCCTTCCTACATTTGCACTGGGAGCAACACAGGTTTACCTGGGACACCCGACAGATGTTTTTC. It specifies CALGEPAFLHLHWEQHRFTWDTRQMFF.

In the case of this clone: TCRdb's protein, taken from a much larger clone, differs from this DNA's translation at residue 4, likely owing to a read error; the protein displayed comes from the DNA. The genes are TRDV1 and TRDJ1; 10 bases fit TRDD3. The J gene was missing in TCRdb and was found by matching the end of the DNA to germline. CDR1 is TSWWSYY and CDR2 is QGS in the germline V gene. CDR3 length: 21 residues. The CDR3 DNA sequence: TGTGCTCTTGAGGAAAGGGTCCAGTACTGGGGGATCCGATTTAGAGGCGATAAACTCATCTTT. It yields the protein CALEERVQYWGIRFRGDKLIF.